This T cell receptor (beta chain) was identified in a study of cytomegalovirus exposure and HLA in healthy donors (dated by TCRdb to 2017 to 2019). General notes on the study: According to an earlier analysis of 450 to 650 of the donors, some 170 million T cells yielded over 100 million unique TCR beta sequences and about 300 Gb of sequence data. An early release that covered some 640 HLA-typed donors contained 300 to 350 gigabases of sequencing data and tens of millions of unique TCR sequences. Of the 300 to 400 genotyped donors, approximately 82% fell in the genetic ancestry cluster associated with self-reported Caucasian donors. The study aimed to test whether cataloging public T cell receptors could reveal signatures of past pathogen exposure. The study used immunosequencing to profile the T cell repertoires of some 600 subjects and linked those repertoires to cytomegalovirus serostatus. A separate validation cohort of 100 to 150 different subjects was used in addition to the approximately 700-subject first cohort. To predict cytomegalovirus infection status, the study combined high-throughput TCR immunosequencing, statistical association of individual TCRs with disease status, and machine learning. To study patterns of TCR occurrence, a later analysis re-analyzed previously published TCR beta repertoires from more than 550 donors and added high-resolution HLA genotyping. The later analysis used no new phenotypic data to find candidate immune exposures, relying instead on TCR beta sequences and their occurrence across donors. To decide whether each TCR beta V gene segment behaved as functional or pseudogenic, an earlier analysis of fewer than 750 of the donors relied on high-throughput TCR beta sequencing. Donor age, sex, ethnicity and CMV serostatus were compiled alongside the repertoire data. Genome-wide SNP genotypes for about 55% of the 666 donors were used in a later genetic analysis, which treated that subset as a discovery cohort. All discovery cohort repertoires had been generated on a single sequencing platform. HLA typing covered class I and class II loci at four-digit resolution. The number of typed donors differed by locus: about 629-640 for A, B, C, DRB1 and DQB1; approximately 530 for DQA1; 606 for DPA1; and 400 to 480 for DPB1. Four to six DR-DQ haplotypes were handled as single units for association and clustering, since linkage in the cohort was strong. Among a few hundred genotyped donors of the cohort, an average of approximately 230,000 unique TCR beta nucleotide sequences were sequenced per donor, around 20% of them non-productive. Overall results and qualifications from the work: While some public TCRs were present in many individuals, most TCR sequences turned up only very rarely across donors. A later analysis found that most CMV-associated TCR beta chains appeared HLA-restricted, with HLA associations seemingly driven largely by CMV exposure. Roughly uniform sequencing depth across donors was assumed in presence/absence analyses, although this assumption may not hold. In both the original and validation cohorts, the classifier was reported to diagnose cytomegalovirus status with high specificity and sensitivity. The study gave a list of around 170 TCR beta chains associated with cytomegalovirus. A later analysis found that HLA-associated TCR beta chains were more clonally expanded and had lower generation probabilities than equally common non-associated chains. According to a later analysis, TCR association rates differed among HLA loci, with DRB1 alleles showing the most associated TCRs and HLA-C alleles showing the fewest. Over 15 rarely observed V segments, including chromosome 9 orphons, were excluded from the earlier analysis of a few hundred of the donors because counts were too low. Correlated functional status among segregating V segments might reflect linkage disequilibrium, but an unknown experimental factor could not be ruled out. Only TCR beta chains were sequenced in this cohort, and the absence of alpha or paired-chain data limited detectable features. In vitro tests confirmed that a few of the cytomegalovirus-associated TCR beta chains recognize cytomegalovirus antigens. A later analysis reported that several top co-occurrence clusters appeared linked to parvovirus B19, influenza, CMV and Epstein-Barr virus. When HLA alleles, especially DR and DQ, strongly co-occurred, TCR associations were difficult to assign to individual alleles. In a later analysis, 15,000 to 20,000 TCR beta sequences were associated with specific HLA alleles at a false discovery rate of 0.05. CMV serostatus was the only immune exposure information available for the cohort. A cluster of highly shared sequence variants was judged likely to represent a technical artifact of the sequencing pipeline. HLA typing was unavailable for some donors at each locus, so association tests used only the typed subset. Compared with the roughly 670-donor mean, donors in an Asian-associated ancestry cluster had fewer N-insertions in productive TCRs, according to a later genetic analysis. A later genetic analysis associated a missense DCLRE1C variant with V-gene and J-gene trimming of TCR beta chains, and an independent cohort replicated the association. It was suggested by the authors that the approach could potentially be generalized to other disease states and immunological phenotypes. Broadly in line with IMGT annotations, most TCR beta V segments showed up in productive rearrangements about 87% or about 30% of the time in an earlier analysis of roughly 590 of the donors. A further reported finding was that TCR beta sequences accurately predicted the HLA-A and HLA-B alleles for most subjects in the first cohort.

Library preparation employed the immunoSEQ multiplex PCR assay. A mixture of 60 forward primers for TCR Vbeta segments and 13 reverse primers for TCR Jbeta segments was used in the multiplex PCR. A multiplex PCR assay on genomic DNA amplified the CDR3 region of rearranged TCR beta genes. Amplified TCR beta libraries were sequenced as 87-base-pair reads on the Illumina HiSeq System. The source study handled its data this way. Across the 600 to 700 repertoires, a later analysis counted 80 million or so unique TCR beta chains, approximately 12 million of which were shared by at least two donors. To remove PCR and sequencing errors, raw reads were error-corrected and collapsed into unique sequences using a nearest-neighbor algorithm that merged closely related sequences. To assign V, D and J gene segments, CDR3 sequences were aligned to IMGT reference sequences. For a sequence to be retained, a match of at least six nucleotides to both a V gene segment and a J gene segment was required. Rearrangements were called productive when the CDR3 lacked stop codons and stayed in frame with V and J; all others were non-productive. CDR3 was defined by IMGT convention, running from the second conserved V-encoded cysteine to the conserved J-encoded phenylalanine. The earlier analysis of fewer than 700 of the donors excluded sequences that lacked an unambiguous match to a single V gene segment. An earlier analysis of almost 600 of the donors classified V segments as functional when productive rearrangements were above 56.7% and as segregating when the standard deviation between donors was above 5%. To diagnose cytomegalovirus status from the catalog of TCR beta chain sequences, a statistical classification framework was built. A later analysis assigned V and J genes by comparing TCR nucleotide sequences with IMGT/GENE-DB human TR gene sequences. In a later analysis, CDR3 sequences and most-parsimonious VDJ recombination scenarios were assigned using the TCRdist pipeline. In a later analysis, every TCR beta chain was defined by the combination of its CDR3 amino acid sequence and its V-gene family, and reads without a unique V-gene family were dropped. In a later analysis, fewer than 650 highly shared, low-generation-probability nucleotide sequences were removed to address suspected cross-contamination and a sequencing artifact. In a later analysis, a clonal expansion index for each public chain was calculated from normalized within-repertoire ranks of inferred template counts. A later analysis computed generation probabilities with a VDJ recombination model fitted to out-of-frame rearrangements, and checked the results against IGoR. In a later analysis, hypergeometric tests were used to score TCR-TCR, TCR-HLA and TCR-CMV co-occurrence, with a repertoire-size bias correction applied to TCR pairs. False discovery rates were estimated in a later analysis by permuting HLA or CMV assignments 20 times. A later analysis grouped co-occurring TCRs with DBSCAN, adding TCRdist sequence similarity when clustering within HLA-allele-positive subsets. Repertoires with fewer than 30,000 or more than 120,000 public chains were left out of co-occurrence clustering, as were roughly five repertoires with anomalous nucleotide sharing. Not all clones reach the TCRdb copy of this immuneACCESS table, which keeps in-frame sequences only. Checked studies attribute under half of the gap to unresolved V genes and leave the rest unexplained. D and trimming come from the DNA, and the V and J calls and clone size come from that table. Recorded for this sample are approximately 140,000 clones; around 79% of them occurred a single time. The top ten constitute 2.5% to 3.5% of the sample.

The cohort comprised some 680 healthy bone marrow donors. At the time of sampling, all cohort members were nominally healthy, though unrecorded immune exposures were likely present. The donor tested CMV seropositive and was one of the 289 seropositive cohort members. Every donor gave a peripheral blood sample, and the peripheral blood mononuclear cells from that sample were used for TCR beta sequencing. The Qiagen DNeasy Blood Extraction Kit was used to extract genomic DNA from the blood cell samples. A word on this clone: What this receptor recognizes is not known. No base qualities exist here, and no much larger clone lies one base off it.

Sequencing was done on a sample of PBMCs. This clonotype originated in a man aged 35 to 55 in good health and CMV-seropositive.

CDR3 sequence: CASSRRGLAGATGELFF. The DNA sequence follows: TGTGCCAGCTCACGTCGGGGACTAGCGGGAGCGACCGGGGAGCTGTTTTTT. The sequence is built from TRBV18 and TRBJ2-2; 14 bases in between match TRBD2. The V end gives up 4 bases and the J end 5 bases, leaving 6 bases in the junction not matched to a gene. From a lookup of the germline V gene, CDR1 and CDR2 are KGHSH and LQKENI. Its CDR3 holds 17 amino acids, cysteine through phenylalanine. The DNA shown is the 51-base CDR3, in frame from base 1.